The rows below give T cell receptor beta chains drawn from one sample of a study of blood T cell repertoires in COVID-19. Here immunoSEQ multiplex PCR was the method, and the copy in TCRdb shows in-frame clones only, minus some. The sample carries roughly 460,000 clones, 70% to 90% recorded once. Specimen: peripheral blood. These receptors were taken from a man aged 18 to 29 with COVID-19, enrolled during active disease. Each CDR3 is given with its conserved first and last residue. The D gene is left open where the match is weak. Size values are once, few and many counts, or a class for expanded clones, and some rows have none.

j_gene | v_gene | abundance | d_gene | CDR3nt | CDR3aa
TRBJ2-6 | TRBV6-5 | - | - | TGTGCCAGCACCCGCGGCGGCTCTGGGGCCAACGTCCTGACTTTC | CASTRGGSGANVLTF
TRBJ2-3 | TRBV7-9 | few | TRBD1 | TGTGCCAGCAGCTTAGTACAGGGGCTAGATACGCAGTATTTT | CASSLVQGLDTQYF
TRBJ1-1 | TRBV20-1 | - | - | TGCAGGGCTTCGTCGAACACTGAAGCTTTCTTT | CRASSNTEAFF
TRBJ2-5 | TRBV19 | - | TRBD1 | TGTGCCAGTAGTATCGACAGGGCGAGCGGGACCCAGTACTTC | CASSIDRASGTQYF
TRBJ1-1 | TRBV5-1 | - | TRBD1 | TGCGCCAGCAGCGGACAGGGGTCGGCGGAAGCTTTCTTT | CASSGQGSAEAFF
TRBJ1-1 | TRBV5-1 | - | TRBD1 | TGCGCCAGCAGCTTGATAGCCTCAGGGGGGACTGAAGCTTTCTTT | CASSLIASGGTEAFF
TRBJ1-3 | TRBV14 | - | - | TGTGCCAGTACTATTGGAAACACCATATATTTT | CASTIGNTIYF
TRBJ2-7 | TRBV10-2 | - | - | TGCGCCAGCAGTGAGTACAACTACGAGCAGTACTTC | CASSEYNYEQYF
TRBJ2-1 | TRBV2 | - | - | TGTGCCAGCAGTGAGACTTTCACGGGATACAATGAGCAGTTCTTC | CASSETFTGYNEQFF
TRBJ2-2 | TRBV2 | - | - | TGTGCCAGCAGATCCGGTCCGTTGAACACCGGGGAGCTGTTTTTT | CASRSGPLNTGELFF
TRBJ2-3 | TRBV7-3 | - | - | TGTGCCAGCAGCTTTGGAGGTGCAGATACGCAGTATTTT | CASSFGGADTQYF
TRBJ2-3 | TRBV6-1 | - | TRBD2 | TGTGCCAGCAGTGAAGTAGCGGGGGGTCGCACAGATACGCAGTATTTT | CASSEVAGGRTDTQYF
TRBJ2-2 | TRBV24-1 | - | - | TGTGCCACCTCTTCAGGGCTGGAAACCGGGGAGCTGTTTTTT | CATSSGLETGELFF
TRBJ1-2 | TRBV6-5 | - | - | TGTGCCAGCAGTTCCGGGGGAGATGGCTACACCTTC | CASSSGGDGYTF